These 11 T cell receptor beta chains share one sample of origin, sequenced in a study of breast tumors, draining lymph nodes, adjacent tissues. TCRdb processed the multiplex PCR reads anew with MiXCR; each CDR3 protein has one entry. The sample gives under 350,000 distinct CDR3 sequences, over 30% of which show up once; around 1% is in the top ten. Samples came from axillary lymph nodes draining the breast cancer. The sequenced sample was axillary lymph node tissue. The receptors derive from a female donor with breast cancer. Some clones in this sample may be carry-over from other donors' samples.

This clonotype has a count of ten or more. This chain joins TRBV9 and TRBJ2-3; TRBD2 matches 9 bases. The germline V gene has CDR1 SGDLS and CDR2 YYNGEE. V lost 2 bases to trimming and J lost 2 bases; unmatched junction nucleotides: 3. The CDR3 contains 15 residues. CDR3 bases: TGTGCCAGCAGCGTCACTAGCGGGTTCACAGATACGCAGTATTTT. Protein: CASSVTSGFTDTQYF. Combining the CDR3 with reference TRBV9 and TRBJ2-3 gives the whole variable domain DSGVTQTPKHLITATGQRVTLRCSPRSGDLSVYWYQQSLDQGLQFLIQYYNGEERAKGNILERFSAQQFPDLHSELNLSSLELGDSALYFCASSVTSGFTDTQYFGPGTRLTVL.

This clonotype was seen repeatedly, ten times or more. This chain connects TRBV11-2 to TRBJ2-5; D unclear. The CDR3 length is 13 residues. V was trimmed by 5 bases and J by 4 bases, leaving 11 bases between them. Germline loops: CDR1 SGHAT, CDR2 FQNNGV. The chain's CDR3 is CASSPVFGETQYF. The CDR3 DNA reads TGTGCCAGCAGCCCAGTTTTCGGAGAGACCCAGTACTTC.

The chain has TRBV7-3 and TRBJ1-5; 7 bases are a match to TRBD1. V was pared by 7 bases and J by 5 bases, with 5 bases of the junction left unmatched. The CDR3 consists of 13 residues. The germline gives CDR1 SGHTA, CDR2 FQGTGA. DNA of the CDR3: TGTGCCAGCACCACAGGGGTCCATCAGCCCCAGCATTTT. It is translated as CASTTGVHQPQHF.

With respect to this clonotype: A much bigger clone sits one base away, suggesting this may be a read error. The rearrangement joins TRBV19 to TRBJ2-7, with D perhaps being TRBD1 or TRBD2 (5 bases each). Germline V lookup: CDR1 LNHDA, CDR2 SQIVND (reference sequence). The CDR3 loop spans 12 amino acids. DNA for the CDR3: TGTGCCAGTAGATCTATGGGGGACGAGCAGTGCTTC. This encodes CASRSMGDEQCF.

This clonotype was observed many times. V gene TRBV9 combines with J gene TRBJ2-3; 10 bases match TRBD2. There are 16 residues in the CDR3. The germline gives CDR1 SGDLS, CDR2 YYNGEE. With 4 bases clipped from V and 4 bases from J, the junction kept 9 bases outside the gene matches. The CDR3 spells CASSQGLADLADTQYF. CDR3 in DNA: TGTGCCAGCAGCCAAGGACTAGCGGACTTAGCAGATACGCAGTATTTT.

As concerns this clonotype: The junction departs from the called germline gene at one end, perhaps through a read error. The chain employs TRBV25-1 and TRBJ2-1; D unclear. The CDR3 is 12 residues long. Germline V lookup: CDR1 MGHDK, CDR2 SYGVNS. The CDR3 sequence is CAGKSAYNEQFF. For the CDR3, the DNA is TGTGCCGGCAAATCAGCTTACAATGAACAGTTCTTC.

This clonotype was detected once. Since no conserved phenylalanine or tryptophan closes the CDR3, a read error is the likely cause. V is TRBV25-1 and J is TRBJ2-3; 7 bases agree with TRBD1. The trim removed 4 bases at V and 9 bases at J, leaving 13 bases unmatched. The CDR3 runs to 15 residues. From germline, CDR1 is MGHDK and CDR2 SYGVNS. DNA of the CDR3: TGTGCCAGCAGTGCTCCCGGGACAGCAAAAGACACGCAGTATTCT. Translating it yields CASSAPGTAKDTQYS.

With regard to this clonotype: Likely a read error: the CDR3 ends without its conserved phenylalanine or tryptophan. J is TRBJ1-2 and V is TRBV27; D remains unclear. The CDR3 sequence is 16 residues long. V was pared by 0 bases and J by 0 bases, with 11 bases between. Germline CDR1 MNHEY, CDR2 SMNVEV (reference sequence). CDR3 in DNA: TGTGCCAGCAGTTTATCGACCAGCACTGCTAACTATGGCTACACCTCC. Translated, it gives CASSLSTSTANYGYTS.

This clonotype occurred once. The chain combines TRBV13 with TRBJ2-3, with TRBD2 matching over 10 bases. CDR3 length: 18 amino acids. Germline values: CDR1 PRHDT, CDR2 FYEKMQ (reference sequence). V was clipped by 0 bases and J by 11 bases; unmatched bases: 17. CDR3 amino acids: CASSLGGLARVEYNEQYF. Written as DNA, the CDR3 is TGTGCCAGCAGCTTAGGGGGACTAGCGAGAGTCGAGTACAATGAGCAGTATTTT.

This clonotype has a count of ten or more. The chain has TRBV10-1 and TRBJ2-2, with a weak D call TRBD2 (5 bases). From germline, CDR1 is WNHNN and CDR2 SYGVQD (reference sequence). Trimming cost V 4 bases and J 4 bases, with 13 bases left between them. This CDR3 is 15 amino acids long. CDR3: CASSGGSDGTGELFF. In DNA, the CDR3 is TGCGCCAGCAGTGGTGGGAGCGATGGCACCGGGGAGCTGTTTTTT.

Remarks on this clonotype: Just one base apart from a much larger clone, this may be a read error. This chain connects TRBV19 to TRBJ2-1, with D possibly being TRBD2 (5 bases). This CDR3 region has 15 residues. CDR1 and CDR2 from the germline V gene are LNHDA and SQIVND (reference sequence). The germline V and J ends were trimmed by 7 bases and 10 bases, with 23 bases remaining between them. The CDR3 bases are TGTGCCAGTACCCAAGGACCGGGGATCAGCGACGAGCAGTTCTTC. It codes for CASTQGPGISDEQFF.